This T cell receptor (delta chain) was identified during a study of gamma-delta T cells after stem cell transplantation listed by TCRdb under 2016. Measured from the cysteine to the phenylalanine, the CDR3 is 20 residues long. Left in the record is the CDR3 DNA by itself, 60 bases read in frame from the first base. CDR1 GEAIGNYY and CDR2 EKD were looked up in the germline V gene. V drops 0 bases and J drops 0 bases, leaving 25 bases in between. Receptors were amplified or captured by RT-PCR. Sequencing took place on an Illumina MiSeq. Clones were re-identified by TCRdb from the public reads with CATT, and rows with the same DNA were merged. Counted in this sample were 1,600 or so delta-chain clones; roughly 8.2% of them appeared once. About 49% of the sample lies in the top ten. About this clone itself: Its antigen remains unidentified. A read error may be the cause here, since a much bigger clone is one base away.

The sequencing input was gamma-delta T cells. Here the chain combines TRDV2 and TRDJ1; a tentative D call is TRDD3 (5 bases match). This sequence originates from a human donor. It is not recorded whose cells these are; they may come from a transplant donor. At the DNA level, the sequence is TGTGCCTGTGACACCGTTTCATACGAGGTAGGCCGCACCTACACCGATAAACTCATCTTT. The encoded protein is CACDTVSYEVGRTYTDKLIF.